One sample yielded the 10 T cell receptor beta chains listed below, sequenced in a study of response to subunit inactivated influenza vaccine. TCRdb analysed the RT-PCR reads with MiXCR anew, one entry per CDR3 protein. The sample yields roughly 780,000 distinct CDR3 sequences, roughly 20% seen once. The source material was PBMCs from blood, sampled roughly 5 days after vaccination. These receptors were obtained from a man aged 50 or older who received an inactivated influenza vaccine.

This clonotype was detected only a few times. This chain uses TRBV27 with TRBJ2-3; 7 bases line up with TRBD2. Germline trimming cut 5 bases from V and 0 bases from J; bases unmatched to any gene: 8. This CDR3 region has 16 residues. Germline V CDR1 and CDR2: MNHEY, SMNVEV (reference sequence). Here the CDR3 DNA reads TGTGCCAGCAGTCCCATGCTAGCGGCTAGCACAGATACGCAGTATTTT. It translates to CASSPMLAASTDTQYF.

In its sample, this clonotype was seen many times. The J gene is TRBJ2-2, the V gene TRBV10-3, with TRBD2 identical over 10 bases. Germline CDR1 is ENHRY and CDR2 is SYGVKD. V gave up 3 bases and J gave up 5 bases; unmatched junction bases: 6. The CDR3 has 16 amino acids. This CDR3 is CAISDRTSGGTGELFF. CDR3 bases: TGTGCCATCAGTGACAGGACTAGCGGAGGGACCGGGGAGCTGTTTTTT.

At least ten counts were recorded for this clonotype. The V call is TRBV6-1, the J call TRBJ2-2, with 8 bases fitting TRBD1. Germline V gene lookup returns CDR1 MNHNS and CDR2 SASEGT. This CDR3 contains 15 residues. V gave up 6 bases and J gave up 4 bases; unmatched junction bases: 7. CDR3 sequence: CASSRYTGGTGELFF. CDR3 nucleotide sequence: TGTGCCAGCAGCCGTTACACAGGGGGCACCGGGGAGCTGTTTTTT.

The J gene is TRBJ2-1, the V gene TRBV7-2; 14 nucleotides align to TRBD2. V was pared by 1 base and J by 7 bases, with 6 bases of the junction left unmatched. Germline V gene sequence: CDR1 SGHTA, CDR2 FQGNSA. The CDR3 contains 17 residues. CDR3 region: CASSLVGLAGVGNEQFF. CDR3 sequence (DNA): TGTGCCAGCAGCTTAGTGGGACTAGCGGGAGTGGGGAATGAGCAGTTCTTC.

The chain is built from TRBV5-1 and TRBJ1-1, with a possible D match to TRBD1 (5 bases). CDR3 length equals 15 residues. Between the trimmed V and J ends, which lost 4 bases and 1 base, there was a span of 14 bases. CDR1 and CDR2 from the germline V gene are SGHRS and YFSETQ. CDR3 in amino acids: CASSAGSGWNTEAFF. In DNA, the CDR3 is TGCGCCAGCAGCGCAGGGTCTGGATGGAACACTGAAGCTTTCTTT.

Written as DNA, the CDR3 is TGCGCCAGCAGCCACAATATCGGACTAGCGGGAGAGGACACAGATACGCAGTATTTT. Translation: CASSHNIGLAGEDTDTQYF. V and J are TRBV4-1 and TRBJ2-3, with TRBD2 identical over 13 bases. J gave up 2 bases and V 3 bases, and 11 bases lay outside the gene matches. Germline assignment: CDR1 MGHRA and CDR2 YSYEKL. This CDR3 region has 19 residues.

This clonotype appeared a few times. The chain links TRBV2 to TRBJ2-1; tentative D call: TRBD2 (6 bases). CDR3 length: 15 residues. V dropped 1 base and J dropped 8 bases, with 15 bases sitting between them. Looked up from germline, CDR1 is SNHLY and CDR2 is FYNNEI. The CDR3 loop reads CASSEVRGGKDEQFF. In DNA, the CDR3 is TGTGCCAGCAGTGAAGTTCGTGGCGGGAAGGATGAGCAGTTCTTC.

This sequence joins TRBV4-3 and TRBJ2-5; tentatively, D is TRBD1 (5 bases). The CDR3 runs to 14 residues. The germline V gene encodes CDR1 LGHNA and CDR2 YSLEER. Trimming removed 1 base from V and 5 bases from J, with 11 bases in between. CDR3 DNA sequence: TGCGCCAGCAGCCAAGCGACAGTCTGGGAGACCCAGTACTTC. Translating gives CASSQATVWETQYF.

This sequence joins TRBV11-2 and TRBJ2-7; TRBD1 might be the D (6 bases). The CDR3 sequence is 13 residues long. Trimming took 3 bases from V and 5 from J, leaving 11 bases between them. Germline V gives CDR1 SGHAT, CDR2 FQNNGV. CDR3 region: CASSLYRAHEQYF. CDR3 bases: TGTGCCAGCAGCTTGTACAGGGCCCACGAGCAGTACTTC.

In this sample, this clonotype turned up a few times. CDR3: CASSQDPGDPGRQYF. CDR3 in DNA: TGTGCCAGCAGCCAAGATCCGGGGGACCCCGGGAGGCAGTACTTC. The chain employs TRBV4-2 and TRBJ2-7; D is possibly TRBD2 (6 bases). Germline V lookup: CDR1 LGHNA, CDR2 YNFKEQ. V was trimmed by 0 bases and J by 9 bases, leaving 18 bases between them. The CDR3 is 15 amino acids.